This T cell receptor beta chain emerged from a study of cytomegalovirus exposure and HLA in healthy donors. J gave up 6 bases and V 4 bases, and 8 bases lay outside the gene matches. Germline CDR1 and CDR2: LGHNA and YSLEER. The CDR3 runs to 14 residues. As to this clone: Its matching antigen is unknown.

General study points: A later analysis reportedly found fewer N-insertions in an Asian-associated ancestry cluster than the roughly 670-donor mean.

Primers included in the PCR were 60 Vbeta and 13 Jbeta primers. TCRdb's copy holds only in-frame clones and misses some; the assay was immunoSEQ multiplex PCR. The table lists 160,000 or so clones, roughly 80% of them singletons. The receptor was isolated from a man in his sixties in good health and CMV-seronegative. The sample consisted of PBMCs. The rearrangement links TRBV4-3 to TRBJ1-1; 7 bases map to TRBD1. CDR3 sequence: CASSRSQGWSEAFF. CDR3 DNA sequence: TGCGCCAGCAGCCGATCACAGGGGTGGTCTGAAGCTTTCTTT.